This T cell receptor beta chain was observed in a study of T cell responses to AZD1222 COVID-19 vaccine. Study-wide points: The span of vaccine-associated CD4 TCRs extended across spike, with dominance at 160-218 and 743-854. Sampling that yielded the repertoires occurred only after the peak T cell response.

This table comes from immunoSEQ multiplex PCR, and its TCRdb copy is limited to in-frame clones, with some not included. The table includes over 110,000 clones, around 90% detected once. Comments on this clone: As yet, its antigen is unknown.

The specimen comprised peripheral blood, sampled on day 0 of AZD1222 vaccination. The receptor's source is an adult in good health.

The CDR3 nucleotides are TGTGCCAGTAGCCGGACAGAGAGTTACGAGCAGTACTTC. Protein: CASSRTESYEQYF. This chain connects TRBV19 to TRBJ2-7, with D tentatively TRBD1 (6 bases). The CDR3 has 13 residues. Germline lookup yields CDR1 LNHDA and CDR2 SQIVND (reference sequence). V lost 6 bases and J lost 4, with 13 bases in between. The complete variable domain, with remaining parts taken from reference TRBV19 and TRBJ2-7, reads DGGITQSPKYLFRKEGQNVTLSCEQNLNHDAMYWYRQDPGQGLRLIYYSQIVNDFQKGDIAEGYSVSREKKESFPLTVTSAQKNPTAFYLCASSRTESYEQYFGPGTRLTVT.